The clone carrying this T cell receptor beta chain was found a few times. The antigen is not known. Other DNA sequences in this specimen translate into the identical CDR3. Punch biopsies of lesional scalp, plus peripheral blood, were taken from alopecia areata patients. PBMC-derived CD4+ and CD8+ T cells were sorted. The V gene's germline CDR1 is SNHLY and CDR2 FYNNEI. With 2 bases removed from V and 2 bases from J, the gap between germline ends came to 6 bases. This CDR3 spans 14 amino acids. The sample comes from a study of CD8+ T cells in alopecia areata. Overall study context: Treated patients were given 5 to 10 mg oral tofacitinib twice daily.

Following RNA extraction, reverse transcription yielded cDNA that acted as the sequencing template. Assay: immunoSEQ multiplex PCR; the TCRdb copy retains only in-frame clones and omits some. This sample carries 140,000 to 150,000 clones, roughly 50% of them seen once, and the ten largest clones take under 7.5%. Notes on the study in general: Affected scalp, especially in alopecia totalis/universalis, had a higher clonality than normal scalp did.

The clonotype comes from a human donor with alopecia areata. The sequencing here drew on CD4+ T cells sorted from blood, taken at week 0. The rearrangement uses TRBV2 and TRBJ2-2, with D possibly being TRBD1 (5 bases). The CDR3 nucleotides read TGTGCCAGCAGTGAACAGGGCAACACCGGGGAGCTGTTTTTT. Its translation: CASSEQGNTGELFF.